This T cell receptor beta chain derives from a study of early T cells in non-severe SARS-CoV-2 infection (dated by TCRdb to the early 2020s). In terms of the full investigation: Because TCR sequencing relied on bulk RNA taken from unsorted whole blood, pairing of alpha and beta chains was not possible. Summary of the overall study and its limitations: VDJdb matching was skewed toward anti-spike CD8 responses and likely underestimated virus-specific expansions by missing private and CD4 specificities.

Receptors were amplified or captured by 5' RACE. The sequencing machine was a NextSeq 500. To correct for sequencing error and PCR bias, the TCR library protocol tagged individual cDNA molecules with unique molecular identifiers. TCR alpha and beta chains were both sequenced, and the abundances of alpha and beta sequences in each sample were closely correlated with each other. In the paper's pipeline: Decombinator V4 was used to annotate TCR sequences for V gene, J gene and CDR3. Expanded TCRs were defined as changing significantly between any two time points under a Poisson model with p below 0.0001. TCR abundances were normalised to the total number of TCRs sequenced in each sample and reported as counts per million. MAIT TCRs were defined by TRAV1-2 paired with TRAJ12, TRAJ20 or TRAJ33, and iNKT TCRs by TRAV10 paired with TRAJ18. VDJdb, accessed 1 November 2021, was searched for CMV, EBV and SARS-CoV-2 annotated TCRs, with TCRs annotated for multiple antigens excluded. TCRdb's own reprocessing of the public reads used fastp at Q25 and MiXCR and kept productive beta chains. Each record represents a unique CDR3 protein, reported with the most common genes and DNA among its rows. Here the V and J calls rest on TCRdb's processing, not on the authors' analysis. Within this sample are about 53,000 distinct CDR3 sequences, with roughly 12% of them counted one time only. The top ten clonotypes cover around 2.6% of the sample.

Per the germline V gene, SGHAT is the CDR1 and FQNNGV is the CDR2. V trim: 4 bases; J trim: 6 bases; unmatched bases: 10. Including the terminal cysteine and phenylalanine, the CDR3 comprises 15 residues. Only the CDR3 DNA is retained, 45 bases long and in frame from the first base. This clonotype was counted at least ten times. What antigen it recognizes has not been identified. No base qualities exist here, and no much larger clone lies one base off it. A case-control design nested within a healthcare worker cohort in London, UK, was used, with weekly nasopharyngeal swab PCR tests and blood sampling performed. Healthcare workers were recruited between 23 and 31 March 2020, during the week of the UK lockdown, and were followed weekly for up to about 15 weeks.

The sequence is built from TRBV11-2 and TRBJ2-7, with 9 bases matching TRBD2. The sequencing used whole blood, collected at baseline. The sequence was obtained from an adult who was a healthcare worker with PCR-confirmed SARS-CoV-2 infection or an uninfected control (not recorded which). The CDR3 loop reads CASSSGGTSFGEQYF. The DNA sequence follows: TGTGCCAGCAGCTCCGGAGGGACTAGCTTTGGCGAGCAGTACTTC.